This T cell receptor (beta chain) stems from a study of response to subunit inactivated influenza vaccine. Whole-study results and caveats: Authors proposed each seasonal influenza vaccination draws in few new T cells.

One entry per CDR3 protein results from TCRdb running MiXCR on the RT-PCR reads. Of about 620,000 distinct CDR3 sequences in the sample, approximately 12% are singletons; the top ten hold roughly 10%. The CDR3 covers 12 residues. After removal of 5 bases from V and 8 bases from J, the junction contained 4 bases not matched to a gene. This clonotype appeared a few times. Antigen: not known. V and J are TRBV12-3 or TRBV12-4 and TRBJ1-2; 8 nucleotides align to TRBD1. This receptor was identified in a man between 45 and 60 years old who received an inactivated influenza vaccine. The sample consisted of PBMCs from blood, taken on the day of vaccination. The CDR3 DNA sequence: TGTGCCAGCAGTCGACAGGGGCGCGGCTACACCTTC. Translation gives CASSRQGRGYTF.